What follows describes a single T cell receptor (beta chain). In contrast to the negatively isolated CD8+ and CD4+ T cells, TEMRA cells were FACS-enriched. Germline V gene sequence: CDR1 SEHNR, CDR2 FQNEAQ (reference sequence). Trimming shortened V by 5 bases and J by 6 bases, and 8 bases separated the two germline ends. The CDR3 consists of 11 residues. The sample belongs to a study of CD8 T cells in Susac syndrome. Study-level information: Sequenced Susac syndrome patients included more than 5 with active disease and eight or nine who were in remission. Patients with Susac syndrome, at blood draw, were therapy-naive, on corticosteroids, or on intravenous immunoglobulin alone.

Random hexamers served to reverse transcribe about 0.5 to 1 ug RNA. TCRdb re-derived calls from the immunoSEQ multiplex PCR reads in MiXCR, one entry per CDR3 protein. The data show about 76,000 distinct CDR3 sequences, under 95% seen once. This rearrangement joins TRBV7-9 to TRBJ2-7; D is uncertain. This sequence was found in a human donor with Susac syndrome. What was sequenced was CD8+ T cells from PBMCs. The CDR3 is CASSRPPEQYF. The CDR3 DNA follows: TGTGCCAGCAGCAGACCCCCCGAGCAGTACTTC.